This TCR beta chain was sequenced in a study of shared clonotypes between healthy human individuals. About the study: For every donor, three CD4 naive, three CD4 memory, two CD8 naive and one CD8 memory plates were used.

As for this clone: Within the sample, other DNA sequences also encode this same CDR3.

A deep-level run was used for the assay. TCRdb's copy holds only in-frame clones and misses some; the assay was immunoSEQ multiplex PCR. The repertoire holds over 2 million clones, with around 92% as singletons. The origin of this receptor is a man aged 18 to 29 in good health. Some clones in this sample may be carry-over from other donors' samples. The sequencing input was naive CD4+ T cells from PBMCs. Described subset: CD45RA+ positively selected.

CDR3 coding DNA: TGCGCCAGCAGCTTGGACGGGAAAGAGACCCAGTACTTC. Its protein product is CASSLDGKETQYF. The rearrangement links TRBV5-1 to TRBJ2-5; tentatively, D is TRBD2 (5 bases). This CDR3 region has 13 residues. The V and J ends lost 0 bases and 3 bases respectively, with 6 bases between them. CDR1 SGHRS and CDR2 YFSETQ come from the germline V gene.